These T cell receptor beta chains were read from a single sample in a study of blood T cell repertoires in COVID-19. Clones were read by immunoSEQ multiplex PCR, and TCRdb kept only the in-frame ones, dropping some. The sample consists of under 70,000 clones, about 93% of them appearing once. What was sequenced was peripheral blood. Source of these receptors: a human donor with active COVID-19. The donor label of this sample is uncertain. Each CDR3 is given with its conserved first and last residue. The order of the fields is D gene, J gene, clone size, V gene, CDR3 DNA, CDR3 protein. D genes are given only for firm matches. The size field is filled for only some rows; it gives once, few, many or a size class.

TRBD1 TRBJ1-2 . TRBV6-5 TGTGCCAGCAGTCCGGACAGGGCCTATGGCTACACCTTC CASSPDRAYGYTF
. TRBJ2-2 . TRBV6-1 TGTGCCAGCAGTGAAAGGGGCGGAGCGAACACCGGGGAGCTGTTTTTT CASSERGGANTGELFF
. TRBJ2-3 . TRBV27 TGTGCCAGCAGTCCCCAGGGCTCCACAGATACGCAGTATTTT CASSPQGSTDTQYF
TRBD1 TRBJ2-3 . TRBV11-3 TGTGCCAGCAGCTTAAGAGGGGGCGCAGCAGATACGCAGTATTTT CASSLRGGAADTQYF
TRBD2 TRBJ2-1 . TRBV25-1 TGTGCCAGCAGTGAGCCTAGCGGGATTGAGCAGTTCTTC CASSEPSGIEQFF
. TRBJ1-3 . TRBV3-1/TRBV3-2 TGTGCCAGAGGAGGGTCCGGCTTCTCCTCTGGAAACACCATATATTTT CARGGSGFSSGNTIYF
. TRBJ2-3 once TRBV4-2 TGTGCCAGCAGCCAAGACGGCGGCCCCTCAGATACGCAGTATTTT CASSQDGGPSDTQYF
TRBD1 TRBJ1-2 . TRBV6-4 TGTGCCAGCGCCCCTACCAGGGGGGACTATGGCTACACCTTC CASAPTRGDYGYTF
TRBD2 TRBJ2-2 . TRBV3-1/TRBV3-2 TGTGCCAGCAGCCAAGTCTCACTAGCGGGGCCGCGGGTTGGGAACACCGGGGAGCTGTTTTTT CASSQVSLAGPRVGNTGELFF
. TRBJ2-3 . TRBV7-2 TGTGCCAGCAGCCCTCTCCCAAGAGGCACAGATACGCAGTATTTT CASSPLPRGTDTQYF
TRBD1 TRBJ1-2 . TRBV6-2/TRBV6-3 TGTGCCAGCAGCTGGACAGGCAATGCTGACTATGGCTACACCTTC CASSWTGNADYGYTF
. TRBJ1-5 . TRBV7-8 TGTGCCAGCAGCTTAGACAGGGGCAATCAGCCCCAGCATTTT CASSLDRGNQPQHF
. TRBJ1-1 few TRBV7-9 TGTGCCAGCAGCTTAGAGGGACAGAACACTGAAGCTTTCTTT CASSLEGQNTEAFF
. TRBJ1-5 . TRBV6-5 TGTGCCAGCAGTCCGGACATCACTCAGCCCCAGCATTTT CASSPDITQPQHF
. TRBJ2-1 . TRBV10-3 TGTGCCATCAGTGAGGACAGCCTGACGAATGAGCAGTTCTTC CAISEDSLTNEQFF
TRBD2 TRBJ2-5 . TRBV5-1 TGCGCCAGCAGCAGGGAGGGACTAGCGGGAATGGAGACCCAGTACTTC CASSREGLAGMETQYF
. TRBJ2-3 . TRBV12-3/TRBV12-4 TGTGCCAGCCGCGCGGGATACACAGATACGCAGTATTTT CASRAGYTDTQYF
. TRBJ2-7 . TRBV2 TGTGCCAGCACGTCAAGGGGGGGATCCTACGAGCAGTACTTC CASTSRGGSYEQYF
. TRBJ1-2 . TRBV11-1 TGTGCCAGCAGTGCGACAATTAGTAACTATGGCTACACCTTC CASSATISNYGYTF
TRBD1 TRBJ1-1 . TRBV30 TGTGCCTGGAGCAGGGGGCCTACTGAAGCTTTCTTT CAWSRGPTEAFF
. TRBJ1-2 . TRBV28 TGTGCCAGCACCACAGGGCTTAACTATGGCTACACCTTC CASTTGLNYGYTF
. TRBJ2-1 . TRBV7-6 TGTGCCAGCAGCTATCGACCACAGGGTGCGACAATTGAGCAGTTCTTC CASSYRPQGATIEQFF
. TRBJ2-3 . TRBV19 TGTGCCAGTAGCTTCACAGATACGCAGTATTTT CASSFTDTQYF
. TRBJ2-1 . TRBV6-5 TGTGCCAGCAGACGCGTACATGAGCAGTTCTTC CASRRVHEQFF
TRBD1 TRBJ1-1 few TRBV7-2 TGTGCCAGCAGTTCGACAGGGGTAGGCACTGAAGCTTTCTTT CASSSTGVGTEAFF
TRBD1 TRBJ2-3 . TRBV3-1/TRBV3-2 TGTGCCAGCAGCCAAACAGGGGAGTCCCTTGCGCAGTATTTT CASSQTGESLAQYF
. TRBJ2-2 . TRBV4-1 TGCGCCAGCAGCCAACAGACGGGACTCAAGGAGGAGCTGTTTTTT CASSQQTGLKEELFF
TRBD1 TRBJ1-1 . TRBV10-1 TGCGCCAGCAGTGTAGGACAGGGGGGCACTGAAGCTTTCTTT CASSVGQGGTEAFF
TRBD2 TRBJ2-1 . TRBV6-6 TGTGCCAGCAGCCGACTAGCGGGGACATACAATGAGCAGTTCTTC CASSRLAGTYNEQFF
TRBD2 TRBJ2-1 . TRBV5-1 TGCGCCAGCAGCTTGGGGCTCTTCGGGGGGAGTAATGAGCAGTTCTTC CASSLGLFGGSNEQFF
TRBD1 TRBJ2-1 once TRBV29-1 TGCAGCGTCGAAGGTGGTGGGACAGGGGCCTACAATGAGCAGTTCTTC CSVEGGGTGAYNEQFF
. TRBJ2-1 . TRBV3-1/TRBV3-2 TGTGCCAGCAGCCAAGAGGTACTAGCCTACAATGAGCAGTTCTTC CASSQEVLAYNEQFF
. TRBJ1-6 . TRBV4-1 TGCGCCAGCAGCCACCCTGAGAGCTCCTATAATTCACCCCTCCACTTT CASSHPESSYNSPLHF
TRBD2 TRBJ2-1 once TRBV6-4 TGTGCCAGCAGCCCTACTAGCGGGAGACACAATGAGCAGTTCTTC CASSPTSGRHNEQFF
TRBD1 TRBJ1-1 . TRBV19 TGTGCCAGTAGTATGAGGGGGCCGAGGGCTGAAGCTTTCTTT CASSMRGPRAEAFF
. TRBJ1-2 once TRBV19 TGTGCCAGTACCCCGACCGGACAGTCTAACTATGGCTACACCTTC CASTPTGQSNYGYTF
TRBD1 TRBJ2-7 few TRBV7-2 TGTGCCAGCAGCTTGACAGGGGACTACGAGCAGTACTTC CASSLTGDYEQYF
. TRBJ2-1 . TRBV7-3 TGTGCCAGCAGCCTCCACAATGAGCAGTTCTTC CASSLHNEQFF
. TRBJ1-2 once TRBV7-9 TGTGCCAGCAGTTCGGACAAGGACTATGGCTACACCTTC CASSSDKDYGYTF
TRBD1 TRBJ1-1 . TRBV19 TGTGCCAGTAGTTGGACAGGGGAGTCGGCTGAAGCTTTCTTT CASSWTGESAEAFF
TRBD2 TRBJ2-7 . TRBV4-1 TGCGCCAGCAGCCAAGATTTGAACGCGGGAGGAGCCTACGAGCAGTACTTC CASSQDLNAGGAYEQYF
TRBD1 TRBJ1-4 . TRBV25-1 TGTGCCAGCAGTGAATGGGACAGGCGTAATGAAAAACTGTTTTTT CASSEWDRRNEKLFF
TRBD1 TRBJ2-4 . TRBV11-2 TGTGCCAGCAGTTCCATCGCCCGGACGACAGGGGCCAAAAACATTCAGTACTTC CASSSIARTTGAKNIQYF
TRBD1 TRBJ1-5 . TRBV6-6 TGTGCCAGCAGCTCGGGACAGGCGAGCAATCAGCCCCAGCATTTT CASSSGQASNQPQHF
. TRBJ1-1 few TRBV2 TGTGCCAGCAGTGGGGAGGGCCCCGGTGAAGCTTTCTTT CASSGEGPGEAFF
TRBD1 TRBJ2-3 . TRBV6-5 TGTGCCAGCAGTTACGAAGGGACAGACAGCACAGATACGCAGTATTTT CASSYEGTDSTDTQYF